A selection of T cell receptor beta chains follows, all from one sample in a study of shared clonotypes between healthy human individuals. Assay: immunoSEQ multiplex PCR; the TCRdb copy retains only in-frame clones and omits some. Among 550,000 to 700,000 clones listed, 73% were seen once. Sequenced material: memory CD4+ T cells sorted from blood. All receptors come from a woman in her 30s in good health. The CDR3 runs from the conserved cysteine through the conserved F or W. A D gene is named only where the DNA matches it firmly. Some rows mark clone size as missing; the rest say once, few, many or name a class of expanded clone.

d_gene,abundance,j_gene,v_gene,CDR3aa,CDR3nt
-,-,TRBJ2-7,TRBV6-5,CASSRNGGSYEQYF,TGTGCCAGCAGCCGAAACGGGGGCTCCTACGAGCAGTACTTC
-,-,TRBJ1-1,TRBV21-1,CASSNGGHLEAFF,TGTGCCAGCAGCAATGGGGGACACCTTGAAGCTTTCTTT
-,-,TRBJ1-1,TRBV11-2,CASSLEGRANTEAFF,TGTGCCAGCAGCTTAGAGGGCAGGGCAAACACTGAAGCTTTCTTT
-,-,TRBJ2-1,TRBV15,CATSTFSDRVNNEQFF,TGTGCCACCAGCACGTTCTCAGACCGAGTAAACAATGAGCAGTTCTTC
-,-,TRBJ1-1,TRBV6-5,CASSRVWGTEAFF,TGTGCCAGCAGTAGGGTTTGGGGCACTGAAGCTTTCTTT
-,-,TRBJ2-7,TRBV6-6,CASSYGQGTYEQYF,TGTGCCAGCAGTTACGGGCAGGGAACCTACGAGCAGTACTTC
-,once,TRBJ1-3,TRBV5-4,CASSLDPGVSGNTIYF,TGTGCCAGCAGCTTGGACCCCGGGGTCTCTGGAAACACCATATATTTT
TRBD2,-,TRBJ2-3,TRBV7-7,CASSLGLAVTDTQYF,TGTGCCAGCAGCTTAGGACTAGCGGTGACAGATACGCAGTATTTT
TRBD1,-,TRBJ1-5,TRBV19,CASTTQGGPANQPQHF,TGTGCCAGTACTACACAGGGGGGTCCTGCCAATCAGCCCCAGCATTTT
-,few,TRBJ1-2,TRBV30,CAWSEGNGYTF,TGTGCCTGGAGTGAGGGCAATGGCTACACCTTC